The 21 T cell receptor beta chains presented below share a single source sample, sequenced in a study of blood T cell repertoires in COVID-19. Some clones are missing from TCRdb's copy, which holds only in-frame ones; the method was immunoSEQ multiplex PCR. The table shows tens of thousands of clones, with 80% to 90% occurring only once. The sample comprised peripheral blood. Source of these receptors: a man of 80 years or more with acute or convalescent COVID-19.

The chain combines TRBV4-2 with TRBJ1-5; D remains unclear. Germline V gene sequence: CDR1 LGHNA, CDR2 YNFKEQ. This CDR3 is built from 17 residues. The V gene lost 2 bases and the J gene lost 0 bases, with 14 bases spanning the gap. The CDR3 is CASSQSLSTDSNQPQHF. In nucleotides, the CDR3 is TGTGCCAGCAGCCAATCTCTGTCCACAGATAGCAATCAGCCCCAGCATTTT.

This chain connects TRBV10-1 to TRBJ2-7; 8 nucleotides line up with TRBD1. V trimming: 3 bases; J trimming: 9 bases; junction bases outside the gene matches: 7. The germline gives CDR1 WNHNN, CDR2 SYGVQD (reference sequence). The CDR3 loop spans 13 amino acids. As DNA, the CDR3 is TGCGCCAGCAGTGATGGGACAGGCCCCTTGCAGTACTTC. Its translation is CASSDGTGPLQYF.

The chain recombines TRBV5-4 with TRBJ1-2; 7 bases match TRBD1. Looked up from germline, CDR1 is SGHNT and CDR2 is YYREEE (reference sequence). The CDR3 is made up of 14 amino acids. V was pared by 1 base and J by 4 bases, with 4 bases of the junction left unmatched. CDR3 protein: CASSLMDRTYGYTF. The CDR3 DNA reads TGTGCCAGCAGCTTGATGGACAGGACCTATGGCTACACCTTC. The whole variable domain, remainder taken from reference TRBV5-4 and TRBJ1-2, is ETGVTQSPTHLIKTRGQQVTLRCSSQSGHNTVSWYQQALGQGPQFIFQYYREEENGRGNFPPRFSGLQFPNYSSELNVNALELDDSALYLCASSLMDRTYGYTFGSGTRLTVV.

This clone was observed once. V is TRBV28 and J is TRBJ2-1; no reliable D call. V was trimmed by 4 bases and J by 4 bases, leaving 5 bases between them. CDR3 size: 12 residues. Germline V gene data show CDR1 as MDHEN and CDR2 as SYDVKM. The CDR3 spells CASSSPYNEQFF. DNA for the CDR3: TGTGCCAGCAGTTCCCCGTACAATGAGCAGTTCTTC.

The V gene is TRBV6-5, the J gene TRBJ1-1; 8 positions agree with TRBD1. With 6 bases clipped from V and 2 bases from J, the junction kept 5 bases outside the gene matches. The CDR3 is made up of 14 amino acids. CDR1 and CDR2 from the germline V gene are MNHEY and SVGAGI. CDR3 loop: CASSIQGENTEAFF. The CDR3 region has the DNA TGTGCCAGCAGCATACAGGGGGAAAACACTGAAGCTTTCTTT.

This clone was seen a single time. The chain joins TRBV5-1 to TRBJ2-1; the match to TRBD2 covers 12 bases. J gave up 7 bases and V 1 base, and 3 bases lay outside the gene matches. This CDR3 spans 15 amino acids. CDR1 and CDR2 (germline): SGHRS, YFSETQ. In DNA form, the CDR3 reads TGCGCCAGCAGCTTGCTAGCGGGGGGGCAGAATGAGCAGTTCTTC. It specifies CASSLLAGGQNEQFF.

The J gene is TRBJ2-2, the V gene TRBV10-3; TRBD1 is a possible D gene (6 bases). This CDR3 is built from 13 residues. Trimming took off 6 bases at V and 4 bases at J, with 9 bases between the two ends. Germline values: CDR1 ENHRY, CDR2 SYGVKD. In DNA, the CDR3 is TGTGCCATCAGGGACAGTTCCACCGGGGAGCTGTTTTTT. It yields the protein CAIRDSSTGELFF.

The rearrangement joins TRBV5-6 to TRBJ1-2; 12 bases align to TRBD1. Germline-derived CDR1 and CDR2 are SGHDT and YYEEEE. V shed 4 bases, J shed 4 bases, and the junction held 5 bases outside the gene matches. The CDR3 sequence is 15 residues long. CDR3 residues: CASSGDRGLSYGYTF. DNA for the CDR3: TGTGCCAGCAGCGGGGACAGGGGGCTCTCCTATGGCTACACCTTC.

The V gene is TRBV4-3, the J gene TRBJ1-4; D unresolved. Trimming took off 0 bases at V and 14 bases at J, with 13 bases between the two ends. The V gene's germline CDR1 is LGHNA and CDR2 YSLEER. The CDR3 totals 13 residues. The CDR3 bases are TGCGCCAGCAGCCAAGATAAGGCAGGTCGCCTGTTTTTT. Translating it yields CASSQDKAGRLFF.

This clone has a single count. Its ends do not fully match the called genes, so a read error is possible. The V gene is TRBV7-9, the J gene TRBJ2-1, with 10 nucleotides matching TRBD2. The CDR3 covers 14 residues. Germline V gives CDR1 SEHNR, CDR2 FQNEAQ (reference sequence). Here the CDR3 reads CASSLAGAPGEQFF. In DNA, the CDR3 is TGTGCCAGCAGCCTAGCGGGGGCCCCCGGGGAGCAGTTCTTC.

This clone was detected only once. The CDR3 nucleotides read TGTGCCTGGAGTGAAACCCTGGCAGGGTACTCTGGAAACACCATATATTTT. Residues: CAWSETLAGYSGNTIYF. The chain joins TRBV30 to TRBJ1-3; D might be TRBD1 (5 bases). Trimming shortened V by 1 base and J by 0 bases, and 16 bases separated the two germline ends. From germline, CDR1 is GTSNPN and CDR2 SVGIG (reference sequence). The CDR3 runs to 17 residues.

This clone occurred a few times. The J gene is TRBJ1-1, the V gene TRBV19; 9 nucleotides agree with TRBD1. Germline V gene data show CDR1 as LNHDA and CDR2 as SQIVND (reference sequence). V trimming: 4 bases; J trimming: 6 bases; junction bases outside the gene matches: 0. CDR3 length equals 12 residues. Here the CDR3 DNA reads TGTGCCAGTAGTAGGGACAGGGCTGAAGCTTTCTTT. This gives the protein CASSRDRAEAFF.

The gene calls are TRBV25-1 and TRBJ2-4, with D perhaps matching TRBD1 (5 bases). This CDR3 is built from 12 residues. Germline V gene data show CDR1 as MGHDK and CDR2 as SYGVNS. V dropped 3 bases and J dropped 7 bases, with 7 bases sitting between them. The CDR3 loop reads CASSEPGNIQYF. CDR3 bases: TGTGCCAGCAGTGAGCCAGGGAACATTCAGTACTTC.

The chain employs TRBV24-1 and TRBJ1-3; D gene ambiguous. V was shortened by 0 bases and J by 1 base, with 12 bases between the two germline ends. Germline values: CDR1 KGHDR, CDR2 SFDVKD. CDR3 length: 17 residues. The chain's CDR3 is CATSDLPGRGSGNTIYF. CDR3 in DNA: TGTGCCACCAGTGATTTGCCCGGCCGAGGATCTGGAAACACCATATATTTT.

This clone has a handful of counts. CDR3 residues: CASSDTADTQYF. Written as DNA, the CDR3 is TGTGCCAGTAGTGATACAGCAGATACGCAGTATTTT. The chain links TRBV19 to TRBJ2-3; D is unclear. Germline loops: CDR1 LNHDA, CDR2 SQIVND (reference sequence). The V and J ends lost 5 bases and 4 bases respectively, with 7 bases between them. The CDR3 is 12 amino acids.

The chain joins TRBV9 to TRBJ1-2; 7 bases map to TRBD1. The CDR3 extends over 14 amino acids. The junction had 6 bases not matched to a gene; V was cut back by 3 bases and J by 4 bases. The V gene's germline CDR1 is SGDLS and CDR2 YYNGEE. CDR3 sequence: CASSAGQATYGYTF. CDR3 DNA sequence: TGTGCCAGCAGCGCCGGACAGGCTACCTATGGCTACACCTTC.

This sequence joins TRBV27 and TRBJ1-2, with D unclear. Trimming left V 2 bases short and J 1 base short, with 8 bases between. The CDR3 has 14 residues. CDR1 and CDR2 (germline): MNHEY, SMNVEV (reference sequence). CDR3 loop: CASSLNRGNYGYTF. In DNA, the CDR3 is TGTGCCAGCAGTTTAAACCGGGGTAACTATGGCTACACCTTC.

V usage is TRBV5-4 and J usage is TRBJ1-1; D possibly corresponds to TRBD1 (6 bases). Trimming stripped 0 bases from V and 5 bases from J, with 14 bases between. Germline V lookup: CDR1 SGHNT, CDR2 YYREEE (reference sequence). The CDR3 contains 15 residues. The DNA for the CDR3 is TGTGCCAGCAGCTTGGCGGGCAGGGGATGGACTGAAGCTTTCTTT. Translated, it gives CASSLAGRGWTEAFF.

V is TRBV6-4 and J is TRBJ1-6; 7 bases are shared with TRBD1. This CDR3 has 14 residues. Germline values: CDR1 MRHNA, CDR2 SNTAGT. V gave up 4 bases and J gave up 5 bases; unmatched junction bases: 2. The CDR3 region is CASSVGQNNSPLHF. CDR3 in DNA: TGTGCCAGCAGTGTGGGACAGAATAATTCACCCCTCCACTTT.

The chain recombines TRBV3-1 (or the pseudogene TRBV3-2) with TRBJ1-4; D not resolved. Trimming removed 5 bases at V and 8 bases at J, with 12 bases between. The CDR3 extends over 13 amino acids. CDR1 is LGHDT, CDR2 YNNKEL, per germline (reference sequence). The CDR3 coding sequence is TGTGCCAGCAGCTCGGGCGGAGGAGAAAAACTGTTTTTT. Its translation is CASSSGGGEKLFF.

V and J are TRBV4-2 and TRBJ1-1; D perhaps matches TRBD1 (6 bases). Trimming cost V 2 bases and J 1 base, with 11 bases left between them. Germline V gene data show CDR1 as LGHNA and CDR2 as YNFKEQ. The CDR3 covers 15 residues. The CDR3 protein is CASSQNRVANTEAFF. In nucleotides, the CDR3 is TGTGCCAGCAGCCAAAACAGGGTGGCGAACACTGAAGCTTTCTTT.